The 19 T cell receptor beta chains listed next were all sequenced from one sample in a study of blood T cell repertoires in COVID-19. Assay: immunoSEQ multiplex PCR; the TCRdb copy retains only in-frame clones and omits some. The repertoire holds about 78,000 clones, with about 90% as singletons. The sample was peripheral blood. The receptors originated from a woman in her 50s in a cohort sampled during active COVID-19.

The chain employs TRBV3-1 (or the pseudogene TRBV3-2) and TRBJ1-1; D not certain. Germline V gives CDR1 LGHDT, CDR2 YNNKEL (reference sequence). Trimming shortened V by 4 bases and J by 1 base, and 13 bases separated the two germline ends. The CDR3 covers 15 residues. CDR3: CASSLPGIGNTEAFF. Here the CDR3 DNA reads TGTGCCAGCAGCCTACCCGGGATAGGGAACACTGAAGCTTTCTTT.

This clone was seen only a few times. The chain has TRBV7-9 and TRBJ2-7, with 8 nucleotides matching TRBD1. With V trimmed by 4 bases and J by 2 bases, 7 bases remained unmatched. The germline V gene has CDR1 SEHNR and CDR2 FQNEAQ (reference sequence). The CDR3 covers 15 residues. The DNA for the CDR3 is TGTGCCAGCAGCTCCCCGGACAGGGCGGCCTACGAGCAGTACTTC. The encoded protein is CASSSPDRAAYEQYF.

This chain links TRBV5-6 with TRBJ2-7, with D possibly TRBD1 on 5 matching bases. V was shortened by 5 bases and J by 0 bases, with 12 bases between the two germline ends. CDR3 length equals 14 residues. The germline V gene has CDR1 SGHDT and CDR2 YYEEEE. The CDR3 loop reads CASSDQQDSYEQYF. CDR3 nucleotide sequence: TGTGCCAGCAGTGACCAACAGGACTCCTACGAGCAGTACTTC.

This sequence joins TRBV7-9 and TRBJ2-3; D gene unclear. Trimming shortened V by 7 bases and J by 0 bases, and 11 bases separated the two germline ends. The germline V gene has CDR1 SEHNR and CDR2 FQNEAQ (reference sequence). This CDR3 contains 14 residues. DNA for the CDR3: TGTGCCAGCACCTACGTGGAGAGCACAGATACGCAGTATTTT. The encoded protein is CASTYVESTDTQYF.

This chain joins TRBV11-2 and TRBJ2-1; D unresolved. Germline CDR1 reads SGHAT; CDR2 reads FQNNGV. The CDR3 covers 15 residues. V was trimmed by 0 bases and J by 8 bases, leaving 14 bases between them. The CDR3: CASSLDLNGSDEQFF. The DNA for the CDR3 is TGTGCCAGCAGCTTAGATTTAAACGGGTCGGATGAGCAGTTCTTC.

V usage is TRBV30 and J usage is TRBJ1-5, with 7 bases aligning to TRBD1. J was trimmed by 5 bases and V by 3 bases; bases with no gene match: 7. The germline CDR1 and CDR2 sequences are GTSNPN and SVGIG (reference sequence). The CDR3 contains 14 residues. CDR3 in amino acids: CAWSEDRAYQPQHF. In nucleotides, the CDR3 is TGTGCCTGGAGCGAAGACAGGGCCTATCAGCCCCAGCATTTT.

This sequence joins TRBV27 and TRBJ2-1; D ambiguous. The CDR3 loop spans 14 amino acids. The germline V gene encodes CDR1 MNHEY and CDR2 SMNVEV (reference sequence). V lost 7 bases and J lost 6, with 16 bases in between. The CDR3 sequence is CASIPLSSGNEQFF. CDR3 DNA sequence: TGTGCCAGCATCCCACTCTCTTCGGGCAATGAGCAGTTCTTC.

The J gene is TRBJ2-3, the V gene TRBV29-1; TRBD2 agrees at 13 bases. The CDR3 extends over 18 amino acids. CDR1 is SQVTM, CDR2 ANQGSEA, per germline. Unmatched junction bases numbered 17, after V lost 7 bases and J lost 4 bases. CDR3: CSGAPFATSGRGSDTQYF. The CDR3 nucleotides are TGCAGCGGGGCCCCCTTTGCTACTAGCGGGAGGGGTTCAGATACGCAGTATTTT.

This sequence joins TRBV29-1 and TRBJ1-1; the D gene is possibly TRBD1 (5 bases). Trimming shortened V by 7 bases and J by 1 base, and 10 bases separated the two germline ends. The length of the CDR3 is 12 residues. Germline values: CDR1 SQVTM, CDR2 ANQGSEA. CDR3 nucleotides: TGCAGCGCTCCAAGGGGGAACACTGAAGCTTTCTTT. It codes for CSAPRGNTEAFF.

The genes are TRBV27 and TRBJ2-7; TRBD2 matches 11 bases. The CDR3 runs to 12 residues. CDR1 is MNHEY, CDR2 SMNVEV, per germline (reference sequence). V gave up 8 bases and J gave up 3 bases; unmatched junction bases: 0. CDR3: CASGTSGYEQYF. CDR3 sequence (DNA): TGTGCCAGCGGGACTAGCGGCTACGAGCAGTACTTC.

This chain connects TRBV27 to TRBJ1-2, with 12 bases fitting TRBD1. Germline CDR1 is MNHEY and CDR2 is SMNVEV (reference sequence). The CDR3 length is 16 residues. V dropped 5 bases and J dropped 6; count of bases not matched to a gene: 10. CDR3 in amino acids: CASSRTGTGGAHGYTF. The DNA of the CDR3 is TGTGCCAGCAGTCGGACCGGGACAGGGGGCGCGCATGGCTACACCTTC.

The chain employs TRBV19 and TRBJ1-1; the D gene is possibly TRBD1 (5 bases). V dropped 3 bases and J dropped 7 bases, with 18 bases sitting between them. Germline CDR1 LNHDA, CDR2 SQIVND (reference sequence). The CDR3 has 15 residues. The CDR3 DNA is TGTGCCAGTAGTATGGCCAGGGTGGGGTACGGTGAAGCTTTCTTT. Translated, it gives CASSMARVGYGEAFF.

This rearrangement joins TRBV14 to TRBJ1-6, with a possible D match to TRBD1 (5 bases). CDR3 length equals 15 residues. V was clipped by 0 bases and J by 6 bases, with 9 bases between them. Per germline, CDR1 SGHDN and CDR2 FVKESK. As DNA, the CDR3 is TGTGCCAGCAGCCAAGAGGTACAGGCTAATTCACCCCTCCACTTT. Translating it yields CASSQEVQANSPLHF.

The V call is TRBV28, the J call TRBJ2-1; 12 positions match TRBD1. The germline CDR1 and CDR2 sequences are MDHEN and SYDVKM. V shed 6 bases, J shed 14 bases, and the junction held 11 bases outside the gene matches. The CDR3 length is 14 residues. The DNA for the CDR3 is TGTGCCAGCAGGGGGACAGGGGGCTTATTCACGGAGTTCTTC. The encoded protein is CASRGTGGLFTEFF.

The chain has TRBV2 and TRBJ2-5; D is possibly TRBD1 (6 bases). V lost 8 bases and J 1 base, leaving 14 bases between the germline ends. The V gene's germline CDR1 is SNHLY and CDR2 FYNNEI. This CDR3 spans 14 amino acids. The DNA of the CDR3 is TGTGCCAGCTACAGGACAGCGCTCCAAGAGACCCAGTACTTC. It encodes CASYRTALQETQYF.

This rearrangement joins TRBV11-2 to TRBJ2-7; 7 nucleotides line up with TRBD1. V shed 4 bases and J 2 bases; nucleotides not matched to a gene: 8. CDR3 size: 15 residues. CDR1 SGHAT and CDR2 FQNNGV come from the germline V gene. CDR3 bases: TGTGCCAGCAGCTCAACCGAGGGGGCAACCTACGAGCAGTACTTC. Its protein is CASSSTEGATYEQYF. Full variable domain (remainder filled in from reference TRBV11-2 and TRBJ2-7): EAGVAQSPRYKIIEKRQSVAFWCNPISGHATLYWYQQILGQGPKLLIQFQNNGVVDDSQLPKDRFSAERLKGVDSTLKIQPAKLEDSAVYLCASSSTEGATYEQYFGPGTRLTVT.

The rearrangement uses TRBV7-8 and TRBJ2-1; 7 bases are shared with TRBD2. The CDR3 runs to 15 residues. V was pared by 7 bases and J by 5 bases, with 11 bases of the junction left unmatched. CDR1 is SGHVS, CDR2 FQNEAQ, per germline. The CDR3 DNA reads as TGTGCCAGCACCTCAGTTGTGCTAGCGGACAATGAGCAGTTCTTC. This gives the protein CASTSVVLADNEQFF.

The chain carries TRBV3-1 (or the pseudogene TRBV3-2) and TRBJ1-6; 8 bases map to TRBD1. The CDR3 is 16 amino acids. Germline-derived CDR1 and CDR2 are LGHDT and YNNKEL (reference sequence). After removal of 3 bases from V and 6 bases from J, the junction contained 7 bases not matched to a gene. Written as DNA, the CDR3 is TGTGCCAGCAGCCACAGGGGGCGAGCCTCTAATTCACCCCTCCACTTT. It translates to CASSHRGRASNSPLHF.

This chain joins TRBV19 and TRBJ2-5; perhaps TRBD2 as D (6 bases). V shed 1 base and J shed 5 bases, with 11 bases lying between them. CDR3 length equals 14 residues. The germline gives CDR1 LNHDA, CDR2 SQIVND (reference sequence). CDR3 DNA: TGTGCCAGTAGTATAGGGACTACTTGGGAGACCCAGTACTTC. Translated: CASSIGTTWETQYF.